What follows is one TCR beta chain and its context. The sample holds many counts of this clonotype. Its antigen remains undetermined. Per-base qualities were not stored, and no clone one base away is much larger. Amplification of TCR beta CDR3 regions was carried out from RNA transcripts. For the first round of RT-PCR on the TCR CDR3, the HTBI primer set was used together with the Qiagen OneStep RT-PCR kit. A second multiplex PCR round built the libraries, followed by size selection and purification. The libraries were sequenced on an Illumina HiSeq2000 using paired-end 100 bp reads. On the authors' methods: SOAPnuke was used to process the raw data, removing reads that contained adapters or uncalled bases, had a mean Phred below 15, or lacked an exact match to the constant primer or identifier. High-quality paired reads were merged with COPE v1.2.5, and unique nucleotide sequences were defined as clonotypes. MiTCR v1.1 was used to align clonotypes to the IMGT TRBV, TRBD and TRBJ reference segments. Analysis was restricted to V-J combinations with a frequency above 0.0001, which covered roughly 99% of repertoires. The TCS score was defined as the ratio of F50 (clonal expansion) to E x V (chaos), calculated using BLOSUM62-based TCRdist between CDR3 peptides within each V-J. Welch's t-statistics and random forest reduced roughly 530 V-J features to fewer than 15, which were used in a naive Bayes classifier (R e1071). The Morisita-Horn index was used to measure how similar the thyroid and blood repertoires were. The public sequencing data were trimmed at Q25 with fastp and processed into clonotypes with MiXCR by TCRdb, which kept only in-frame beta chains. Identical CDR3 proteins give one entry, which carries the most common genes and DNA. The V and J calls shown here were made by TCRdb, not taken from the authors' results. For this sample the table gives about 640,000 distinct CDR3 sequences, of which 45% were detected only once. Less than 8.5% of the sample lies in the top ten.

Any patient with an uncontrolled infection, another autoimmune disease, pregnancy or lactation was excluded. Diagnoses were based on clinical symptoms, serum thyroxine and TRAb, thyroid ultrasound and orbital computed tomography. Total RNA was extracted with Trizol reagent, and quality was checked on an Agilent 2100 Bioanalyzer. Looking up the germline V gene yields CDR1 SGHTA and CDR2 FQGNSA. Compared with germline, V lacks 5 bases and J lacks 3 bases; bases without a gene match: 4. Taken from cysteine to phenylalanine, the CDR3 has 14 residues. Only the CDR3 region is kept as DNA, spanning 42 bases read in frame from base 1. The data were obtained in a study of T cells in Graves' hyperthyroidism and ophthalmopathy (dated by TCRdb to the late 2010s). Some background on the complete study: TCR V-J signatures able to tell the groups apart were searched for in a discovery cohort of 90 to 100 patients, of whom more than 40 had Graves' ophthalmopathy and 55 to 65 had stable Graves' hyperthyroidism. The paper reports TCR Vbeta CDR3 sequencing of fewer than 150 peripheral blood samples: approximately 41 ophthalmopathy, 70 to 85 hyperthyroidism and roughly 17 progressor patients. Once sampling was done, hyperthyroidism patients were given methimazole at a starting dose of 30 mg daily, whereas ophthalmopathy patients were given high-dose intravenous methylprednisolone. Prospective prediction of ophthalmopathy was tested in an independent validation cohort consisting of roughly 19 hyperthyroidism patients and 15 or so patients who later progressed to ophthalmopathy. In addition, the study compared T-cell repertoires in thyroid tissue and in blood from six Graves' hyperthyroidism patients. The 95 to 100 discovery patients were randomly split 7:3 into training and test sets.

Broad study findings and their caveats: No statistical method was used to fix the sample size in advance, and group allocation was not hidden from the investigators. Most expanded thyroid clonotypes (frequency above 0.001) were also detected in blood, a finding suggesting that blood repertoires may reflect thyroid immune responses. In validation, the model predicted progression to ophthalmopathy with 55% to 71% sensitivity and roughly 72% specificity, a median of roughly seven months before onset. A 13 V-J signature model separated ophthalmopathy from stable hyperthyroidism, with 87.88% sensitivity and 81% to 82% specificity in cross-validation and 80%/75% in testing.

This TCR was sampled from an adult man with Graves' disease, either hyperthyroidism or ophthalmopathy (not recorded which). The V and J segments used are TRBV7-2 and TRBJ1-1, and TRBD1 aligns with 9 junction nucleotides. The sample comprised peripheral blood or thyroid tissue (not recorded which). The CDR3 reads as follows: CASSPRTGDTEAFF. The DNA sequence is TGTGCCAGCAGCCCCCGGACAGGGGACACTGAAGCTTTCTTT.